Presented here are 2 T cell receptor beta chains from one specimen sequenced in a study of blood T cell repertoires in COVID-19. This table comes from immunoSEQ multiplex PCR, and its TCRdb copy is limited to in-frame clones, with some not included. This sample has 150,000 to 200,000 clones; approximately 86% occur once, and the top ten carry about 1.4%. Source material: peripheral blood. Every receptor here comes from a woman in her forties or fifties with acute or convalescent COVID-19.

CDR3 sequence (DNA): TGTGCCAGCAGACAACAGGGGGCGGGAGATACGCAGTATTTT. It codes for CASRQQGAGDTQYF. V and J are TRBV3-1 (or the pseudogene TRBV3-2) and TRBJ2-3; 9 bases are a match to TRBD1. The CDR3 loop spans 14 amino acids. After removal of 6 bases from V and 5 bases from J, the junction contained 6 bases not matched to a gene. Looked up from germline, CDR1 is LGHDT and CDR2 is YNNKEL (reference sequence).

This clone has ten or more counts. This rearrangement joins TRBV7-3 to TRBJ2-2; 7 nucleotides align to TRBD2. This CDR3 spans 16 amino acids. From germline, CDR1 is SGHTA and CDR2 FQGTGA. V was clipped by 3 bases and J by 4 bases; unmatched bases: 8. The CDR3 DNA follows: TGTGCCAGCAGCTTCGGAGCCGGGGGGTCCACCGGGGAGCTGTTTTTT. Translating it yields CASSFGAGGSTGELFF.